The 25 T cell receptor beta chains given below trace back to one sample, sequenced in a study of blood T cell repertoires in COVID-19 (dated by TCRdb to 2018 to 2021). Library preparation was by the immunoSEQ multiplex PCR assay. TCRdb obtained this table from immuneACCESS and retained in-frame rearrangements with V and J assigned. These tables miss some clones; where compared with another copy, unresolved V genes account for less than half of the shortfall, and the remainder is unexplained. This sample gives some 66,000 clones in total; approximately 91% of them show up just once. The ten largest account for less than 9.5% of the sample. Material: peripheral blood. These receptors originate from a human donor in a cohort sampled during active COVID-19.

This chain joins TRBV7-2 and TRBJ2-1; D gene ambiguous. Per the germline V gene, CDR1 is SGHTA and CDR2 is FQGNSA. Trimming removed 5 bases from V and 4 bases from J, with 6 bases in between. There are 12 residues in the CDR3. The CDR3 DNA sequence: TGTGCCAGCAGCCCACGGTACAATGAGCAGTTCTTC. This sequence encodes CASSPRYNEQFF. Full variable domain (rest looked up from reference TRBV7-2 and TRBJ2-1): GAGVSQSPSNKVTEKGKDVELRCDPISGHTALYWYRQSLGQGLEFLIYFQGNSAPDKSGLPSDRFSAERTGGSVSTLTIQRTQQEDSAVYLCASSPRYNEQFFGPGTRLTVL.

The chain recombines TRBV6-5 with TRBJ2-2; D is undetermined. The V end was cut by 6 bases, the J end by 5 bases, with 10 bases between. This CDR3 contains 13 residues. The germline V gene encodes CDR1 MNHEY and CDR2 SVGAGI. The CDR3 here is CASRSSRTGELFF. DNA for the CDR3: TGTGCCAGCAGATCCAGCAGGACCGGGGAGCTGTTTTTT.

V gene TRBV3-1 (or the pseudogene TRBV3-2) combines with J gene TRBJ1-4; D not certain. Deletions cut 2 bases from V and 0 bases from J, with 10 bases between. CDR3 length equals 16 residues. Germline assignment: CDR1 LGHDT and CDR2 YNNKEL (reference sequence). This CDR3 is CASSQMAPPTNEKLFF. The CDR3 DNA is TGTGCCAGCAGCCAAATGGCACCTCCAACTAATGAAAAACTGTTTTTT.

This clone was seen a single time. The chain couples TRBV7-5 to TRBJ1-5; TRBD1 is the table's D call and was not checked against the DNA. TRBV7-5 has pseudogene status. The CDR3 has 20 amino acids. The CDR3: CARRLRVGTGRNLCNQPQHF. CDR3 in DNA: TGTGCCAGAAGATTAAGGGTAGGGACAGGGCGAAATCTCTGCAATCAGCCCCAGCATTTT.

The chain recombines TRBV7-9 with TRBJ2-7; 7 positions match TRBD1. V shed 5 bases and J 6 bases; nucleotides not matched to a gene: 7. The V gene's germline CDR1 is SEHNR and CDR2 FQNEAQ (reference sequence). This CDR3 comprises 13 residues. This CDR3 is CASSTSTGLEQYF. CDR3 in DNA: TGTGCCAGCAGCACCTCGACAGGGCTCGAGCAGTACTTC. The variable domain in full, completed from reference TRBV7-9 and TRBJ2-7, reads DTGVSQNPRHKITKRGQNVTFRCDPISEHNRLYWYRQTLGQGPEFLTYFQNEAQLEKSRLLSDRFSAERPKGSFSTLEIQRTEQGDSAMYLCASSTSTGLEQYFGPGTRLTVT.

The rearrangement joins TRBV5-4 to TRBJ2-6; possibly TRBD2 for D (5 bases). Trimming pared 4 bases from V and 1 base from J, leaving 9 bases between. Germline values: CDR1 SGHNT, CDR2 YYREEE (reference sequence). This CDR3 has 15 amino acids. CDR3 in amino acids: CASSATTSGANVLTF. The CDR3 nucleotides are TGTGCCAGCAGCGCGACTACTTCTGGGGCCAACGTCCTGACTTTC. Drawing the rest from reference TRBV5-4 and TRBJ2-6, the complete variable domain is ETGVTQSPTHLIKTRGQQVTLRCSSQSGHNTVSWYQQALGQGPQFIFQYYREEENGRGNFPPRFSGLQFPNYSSELNVNALELDDSALYLCASSATTSGANVLTFGAGSRLTVL.

The CDR3 here is CASSQDFEQGRQPQHF. In nucleotides, the CDR3 is TGCGCCAGCAGCCAAGATTTCGAACAGGGTCGTCAGCCCCAGCATTTT. J is TRBJ1-5 and V is TRBV4-3; possibly TRBD1 for D (6 bases). The germline V gene encodes CDR1 LGHNA and CDR2 YSLEER. V was clipped by 0 bases and J by 6 bases, with 15 bases between them. The CDR3 has 16 residues.

The chain employs TRBV4-3 and TRBJ2-7; 12 bases fit TRBD2. The germline CDR1 and CDR2 sequences are LGHNA and YSLEER. The CDR3 spans 17 residues. Trimming took 2 bases from V and 6 from J; bases not matched to a gene: 11. The CDR3 region is CASSQTLLAGGKAEQYF. The CDR3 DNA sequence: TGCGCCAGCAGCCAAACCCTTCTAGCGGGGGGGAAGGCCGAGCAGTACTTC.

The chain carries TRBV5-1 and TRBJ2-7; 8 bases line up with TRBD1. V lost 4 bases and J lost 5; bases outside the gene matches: 11. CDR3 length equals 15 residues. Germline CDR1 SGHRS, CDR2 YFSETQ. As DNA, the CDR3 is TGCGCCAGCAGCCTGACAGGGGCCTCTGGGGACGAGCAGTACTTC. Its translation: CASSLTGASGDEQYF.

V is TRBV3-1 (or the pseudogene TRBV3-2) and J is TRBJ1-2, with D unresolved. The CDR3 consists of 13 residues. In germline, CDR1 is LGHDT, CDR2 YNNKEL (reference sequence). V was trimmed by 4 bases and J by 5 bases, leaving 11 bases between them. CDR3 protein: CASSPSTTYGYTF. The CDR3 DNA follows: TGTGCCAGCAGCCCGTCGACAACTTATGGCTACACCTTC.

This clone was detected only a few times. The chain joins TRBV30 to TRBJ2-7, with 10 bases that match TRBD1. CDR3 length equals 16 residues. V lost 2 bases and J lost 2; bases outside the gene matches: 9. Germline CDR1 and CDR2: GTSNPN and SVGIG (reference sequence). CDR3 loop: CAWSPPRDRGPYEQYF. The CDR3 DNA reads TGTGCCTGGAGTCCCCCCCGGGACAGGGGTCCCTACGAGCAGTACTTC.

The chain links TRBV9 to TRBJ2-7, with D possibly TRBD2 on 6 matching bases. The length of the CDR3 is 13 residues. Germline V gene sequence: CDR1 SGDLS, CDR2 YYNGEE. Trimming removed 3 bases from V and 6 bases from J, with 13 bases in between. The CDR3 loop reads CASSANPGLEQYF. Written as DNA, the CDR3 is TGTGCCAGCAGCGCGAACCCGGGACTCGAGCAGTACTTC.

The rearrangement uses TRBV7-2 and TRBJ2-7; 9 bases agree with TRBD1. Trimming removed 1 base from V and 4 bases from J; junction bases left unmatched: 5. Germline V gene lookup returns CDR1 SGHTA and CDR2 FQGNSA. This CDR3 has 15 residues. In DNA, the CDR3 is TGTGCCAGCAGCTTAGGTCCAGGACAGGGGTACGAGCAGTACTTC. It translates to CASSLGPGQGYEQYF.

In its sample, this clone was seen once. The DNA for the CDR3 is TGTGCCAGTACCAGACAGGGGGCGACCTCACATGGAAACACCATATATTTT. Its translation is CASTRQGATSHGNTIYF. The J gene is TRBJ1-3, the V gene TRBV19; TRBD1 matches 10 bases. The CDR3 totals 17 residues. Germline V CDR1 and CDR2: LNHDA, SQIVND (reference sequence). V trimming: 7 bases; J trimming: 3 bases; junction bases outside the gene matches: 12.

The chain uses TRBV28 and TRBJ1-1; D gene uncertain. The CDR3 is 17 amino acids. V was pared by 6 bases and J by 1 base, with 21 bases between. The germline V gene has CDR1 MDHEN and CDR2 SYDVKM. As DNA, the CDR3 is TGTGCCAGCAGCTCGCCGCGGGGATCGTCCGGGAACACTGAAGCTTTCTTT. Residues: CASSSPRGSSGNTEAFF.

CDR3 sequence (DNA): TGCGCCAGCAACGGGACTAGCGGGGGAAATGAGCAGTTCTTC. Translated: CASNGTSGGNEQFF. V gene TRBV10-1 combines with J gene TRBJ2-1, with 14 bases matching TRBD2. The junction had 3 bases not matched to a gene; V was cut back by 7 bases and J by 7 bases. CDR1 is WNHNN, CDR2 SYGVQD, per germline (reference sequence). The CDR3 runs 14 residues.

This chain joins TRBV6-2 or TRBV6-3 and TRBJ2-3; 10 bases match TRBD1. With V trimmed by 2 bases and J by 4 bases, 6 bases remained unmatched. Looked up from germline, CDR1 is MNHEY and CDR2 is SVGEGT. The CDR3 is made up of 16 amino acids. This CDR3 reads CASSYLTGGAPDTQYF. The CDR3 bases are TGTGCCAGCAGTTACCTGACAGGGGGCGCACCAGATACGCAGTATTTT.

This rearrangement joins TRBV11-2 to TRBJ2-7; 13 bases agree with TRBD2. Germline V CDR1 and CDR2: SGHAT, FQNNGV. J was trimmed by 6 bases and V by 5 bases; bases with no gene match: 10. The CDR3 runs to 16 residues. The CDR3 DNA is TGTGCCAGCAGCCGCAACTCACTAGCGGGAGGGGGCGAGCAGTACTTC. This codes for CASSRNSLAGGGEQYF.

This clone was seen just once. V usage is TRBV24-1 and J usage is TRBJ2-2; D unclear. Trimming removed 1 base at V and 6 bases at J, with 14 bases between. The germline gives CDR1 KGHDR, CDR2 SFDVKD. The CDR3 is 16 amino acids. The CDR3 here is CATSDFTAHSPGELFF. For the CDR3, the DNA is TGTGCCACCAGTGATTTTACCGCGCACTCCCCCGGGGAGCTGTTTTTT.

The chain employs TRBV6-2 or TRBV6-3 and TRBJ2-1; D perhaps matches TRBD2 (6 bases). Deletions cut 3 bases from V and 5 bases from J, with 20 bases between. The CDR3 extends over 17 amino acids. CDR1 and CDR2 from the germline V gene are MNHEY and SVGEGT. The CDR3 DNA reads as TGTGCCAGCAGTTATCACTGGCGGGGCTCACGGAACAATGAGCAGTTCTTC. It translates to CASSYHWRGSRNNEQFF.

The chain combines TRBV28 with TRBJ1-2, with TRBD1 as a possible D gene (5 bases). CDR1 is MDHEN and CDR2 is SYDVKM in the germline V gene. With 5 bases removed from V and 3 bases from J, the gap between germline ends came to 13 bases. This CDR3 contains 14 residues. CDR3: CASSTWGRYYGYTF. DNA for the CDR3: TGTGCCAGCAGTACATGGGGCAGGTACTATGGCTACACCTTC.

This chain uses TRBV4-1 with TRBJ2-1, with 7 nucleotides matching TRBD1. J gave up 7 bases and V 0 bases, and 15 bases lay outside the gene matches. CDR3 length: 18 amino acids. The germline V gene encodes CDR1 MGHRA and CDR2 YSYEKL. CDR3 sequence: CASSQEFGTFRGWNEQFF. CDR3 bases: TGCGCCAGCAGCCAAGAATTCGGTACTTTCAGGGGGTGGAATGAGCAGTTCTTC.

CDR3 region: CATRTGGKDEQYF. In DNA, the CDR3 is TGTGCCACCAGGACAGGGGGCAAGGACGAGCAGTACTTC. V and J are TRBV12-3 or TRBV12-4 and TRBJ2-7; 11 bases match TRBD1. J was trimmed by 5 bases and V by 10 bases; bases with no gene match: 7. This CDR3 spans 13 amino acids.

The chain has TRBV2 and TRBJ2-7; D is ambiguous. Per germline, CDR1 SNHLY and CDR2 FYNNEI. The CDR3 length is 12 residues. V was shortened by 8 bases and J by 2 bases, with 10 bases between the two germline ends. CDR3 protein: CASSWQAYEQYF. The CDR3 nucleotides read TGTGCCAGCTCCTGGCAGGCCTACGAGCAGTACTTC.

The chain has TRBV5-1 and TRBJ2-1, with 8 bases lining up with TRBD1. Germline V gene lookup returns CDR1 SGHRS and CDR2 YFSETQ. The CDR3 consists of 17 residues. V lost 4 bases and J lost 5; bases outside the gene matches: 14. The CDR3 spells CASSTYPGQVNDNEQFF. DNA for the CDR3: TGCGCCAGCAGCACATATCCGGGACAGGTCAACGACAATGAGCAGTTCTTC.